This is a list of T cell receptor beta chains from one sample in a study of control samples from healthy donors and cancer patients. Some clones are missing from TCRdb's copy, which holds only in-frame ones; the method was immunoSEQ multiplex PCR. The sample contains 160,000 or so clones, 94% of which appear only once. The specimen sequenced was blood. These receptor sequences come from a middle-aged woman in good health. Each CDR3 is given with its conserved first and last residue. Each record gives: J gene, clone size, D gene, V gene, CDR3 protein, CDR3 DNA. The D gene is left open where the match is weak. Clone size appears in some rows only: once, few, many, or a class for an expanded clone.

TRBJ1-1 - TRBD1 TRBV7-2 CASSPRTGGTEAFF TGTGCCAGCAGCCCAAGGACAGGGGGCACTGAAGCTTTCTTT
TRBJ2-5 - TRBD2 TRBV30 CAWTSGRAGETQYF TGTGCCTGGACTAGCGGGAGGGCCGGAGAGACCCAGTACTTC
TRBJ1-6 - - TRBV7-3 CASSPGLGSPLHF TGTGCCAGCAGCCCCGGGCTCGGTTCACCCCTCCACTTT
TRBJ2-7 - TRBD1 TRBV4-3 CASSQGLRGPYEQYF TGCGCCAGCAGCCAAGGTCTTAGGGGGCCCTACGAGCAGTACTTC
TRBJ1-1 - TRBD1 TRBV6-5 CASTLTGTGSPEAFF TGTGCCAGCACACTAACCGGGACAGGGAGTCCTGAAGCTTTCTTT
TRBJ1-1 - - TRBV5-1 CASSLIPAMNTEAFF TGCGCCAGCAGCTTGATCCCAGCGATGAACACTGAAGCTTTCTTT
TRBJ1-1 - TRBD1 TRBV7-6 CASSRDRGRTEAFF TGTGCCAGCAGCCGCGACAGGGGACGCACTGAAGCTTTCTTT
TRBJ1-1 - - TRBV27 CASTRDTNTEAFF TGTGCCAGCACAAGAGATACGAACACTGAAGCTTTCTTT
TRBJ2-7 - TRBD1 TRBV7-8 CASRGDRSYEQYF TGTGCCAGCAGGGGGGACAGGAGCTACGAGCAGTACTTC
TRBJ2-1 - TRBD2 TRBV30 CAWREGLDAHNEQFF TGTGCCTGGAGGGAGGGACTAGATGCCCACAATGAGCAGTTCTTC
TRBJ1-5 - TRBD1 TRBV6-6 CASGPDRGVRQPQHF TGTGCCAGCGGACCGGACAGGGGCGTTCGGCAGCCCCAGCATTTT
TRBJ2-1 - TRBD1 TRBV5-1 CASSLGRGQDYNEQFF TGCGCCAGCAGCTTGGGACGAGGACAGGACTACAATGAGCAGTTCTTC
TRBJ1-1 - TRBD1 TRBV10-3 CAIGQGTEAFF TGTGCCATCGGACAGGGCACTGAAGCTTTCTTT
TRBJ2-7 once TRBD1 TRBV9 CASSALQGRLYF TGTGCCAGCAGCGCGCTACAGGGGCGGCTGTACTTC
TRBJ1-5 - - TRBV4-1 CASSQDMGNQPQHF TGCGCCAGCAGCCAAGACATGGGGAATCAGCCCCAGCATTTT
TRBJ1-5 - - TRBV3-1/TRBV3-2 CASTRGRDQPQHF TGTGCCAGCACTAGGGGCAGAGATCAGCCCCAGCATTTT
TRBJ1-5 - - TRBV9 CASSAGTLNQPQHF TGTGCCAGCAGCGCAGGGACACTAAATCAGCCCCAGCATTTT
TRBJ1-2 - - TRBV6-5 CASSYSQGGHGYTF TGTGCCAGCAGTTACTCTCAGGGCGGTCATGGCTACACCTTC
TRBJ2-1 - - TRBV12-3/TRBV12-4 CASSFSGYNEQFF TGTGCCAGCAGTTTTAGCGGATACAATGAGCAGTTCTTC